Below are 23 T cell receptor beta chains sequenced from a single sample in a study of early stage breast cancer tumors. The assay was immunoSEQ multiplex PCR, and TCRdb's table has in-frame clones only and misses some. The data hold 25,000 to 30,000 clones, with approximately 84% observed a single time. Sample: blood. The receptors come from a person aged 45 to 59 with breast cancer.

The genes are TRBV7-9 and TRBJ2-3, with 9 bases lining up with TRBD1. CDR3 size: 16 residues. Per the germline V gene, CDR1 is SEHNR and CDR2 is FQNEAQ (reference sequence). V lost 1 base and J lost 1; bases outside the gene matches: 3. This chain's CDR3 is CASSLGGTGRTDTQYF. Here the CDR3 DNA reads TGTGCCAGCAGCTTAGGGGGGACAGGGCGCACAGATACGCAGTATTTT.

The chain joins TRBV14 to TRBJ1-1; D gene uncertain. CDR1 and CDR2 from the germline V gene are SGHDN and FVKESK. V dropped 1 base and J dropped 5 bases, with 14 bases sitting between them. The CDR3 consists of 15 residues. The CDR3 bases are TGTGCCAGCAGCCAAGTAACCGGGTTTGGGACTGAAGCTTTCTTT. Residues: CASSQVTGFGTEAFF.

The rearrangement uses TRBV11-3 and TRBJ2-2; D is ambiguous. There are 14 residues in the CDR3. The V gene lost 3 bases and the J gene lost 4 bases, with 9 bases spanning the gap. Germline loops: CDR1 SGHNT, CDR2 YENEEA. The CDR3 is CASSFSGPTGELFF. Written as DNA, the CDR3 is TGTGCCAGCAGCTTTTCAGGCCCCACCGGGGAGCTGTTTTTT.

The chain recombines TRBV7-3 with TRBJ2-1; 9 positions match TRBD2. With 4 bases clipped from V and 3 bases from J, the junction kept 7 bases outside the gene matches. The CDR3 contains 16 residues. The germline gives CDR1 SGHTA, CDR2 FQGTGA. Written as DNA, the CDR3 is TGTGCCAGCAGCTCCGGTTTGCGGGGGGGCTACAATGAGCAGTTCTTC. Amino acid sequence: CASSSGLRGGYNEQFF.

The gene calls are TRBV2 and TRBJ2-5; D is possibly TRBD1 or TRBD2 (5 bases each). The germline gives CDR1 SNHLY, CDR2 FYNNEI. V lost 7 bases and J lost 5, with 14 bases in between. The CDR3 runs to 13 residues. The CDR3 loop is CASNFGTGETQYF. In DNA, the CDR3 is TGTGCCAGCAATTTTGGGACGGGGGAGACCCAGTACTTC. The full variable domain, with the rest looked up from reference TRBV2 and TRBJ2-5, is EPEVTQTPSHQVTQMGQEVILRCVPISNHLYFYWYRQILGQKVEFLVSFYNNEISEKSEIFDDQFSVERPDGSNFTLKIRSTKLEDSAMYFCASNFGTGETQYFGPGTRLLVL.

J is TRBJ2-1 and V is TRBV18, with 8 bases lining up with TRBD1. CDR1 and CDR2 (germline): KGHSH, LQKENI. CDR3 length: 16 residues. V was pared by 6 bases and J by 8 bases, with 15 bases of the junction left unmatched. CDR3 bases: TGTGCCAGCTCCCAGCACCAACAGGGGGAGTTCGATGAGCAGTTCTTC. It encodes CASSQHQQGEFDEQFF.

The V gene is TRBV6-1, the J gene TRBJ2-3, with TRBD1 identical over 7 bases. The germline V gene has CDR1 MNHNS and CDR2 SASEGT. The length of the CDR3 is 14 residues. The J segment lost 2 bases and the V segment lost 10 bases, leaving 9 bases of the junction unmatched. This CDR3 reads CATGRQGFTDTQYF. The CDR3 nucleotides read TGTGCCACCGGCCGACAGGGCTTCACAGATACGCAGTATTTT.

The rearrangement uses TRBV5-1 and TRBJ1-3; D unresolved. The CDR3 consists of 14 residues. V was clipped by 4 bases and J by 0 bases, with 8 bases between them. Germline CDR1 SGHRS, CDR2 YFSETQ. The CDR3 sequence is CASSTDNSGNTIYF. For the CDR3, the DNA is TGCGCCAGCAGCACCGACAACTCTGGAAACACCATATATTTT.

The sample holds a few counts of this clone. The chain links TRBV19 to TRBJ1-6; TRBD1 is a possible D gene (5 bases). There are 14 residues in the CDR3. The V gene lost 8 bases and the J gene lost 4 bases, with 12 bases spanning the gap. Germline V gene data show CDR1 as LNHDA and CDR2 as SQIVND (reference sequence). In DNA form, the CDR3 reads TGTGCCAGTGCCCGGGAGGGGTATAATTCACCCCTCCACTTT. Residues: CASAREGYNSPLHF.

The rearrangement joins TRBV18 to TRBJ2-1; 9 bases match TRBD1. V lost 0 bases and J lost 3; bases outside the gene matches: 9. Germline V CDR1 and CDR2: KGHSH, LQKENI. CDR3 length: 18 amino acids. CDR3 region: CASSPPVSGTGNYNEQFF. DNA of the CDR3: TGTGCCAGCTCACCACCGGTTTCCGGGACAGGGAACTACAATGAGCAGTTCTTC.

The V call is TRBV5-1, the J call TRBJ2-3, with 8 bases identical to TRBD1. Germline V gene data show CDR1 as SGHRS and CDR2 as YFSETQ. CDR3 size: 15 residues. V gave up 4 bases and J gave up 3 bases; unmatched junction bases: 7. DNA for the CDR3: TGCGCCAGCAGCCTACGGACAGGGAGAACAGATACGCAGTATTTT. It specifies CASSLRTGRTDTQYF.

The table lists this clone with a count of one. The chain combines TRBV11-2 with TRBJ2-1, with D possibly TRBD2 on 6 matching bases. CDR3 size: 15 residues. Per germline, CDR1 SGHAT and CDR2 FQNNGV. V dropped 4 bases and J dropped 4 bases, with 14 bases sitting between them. The CDR3 region has the DNA TGTGCCAGCAGCTCTCTGACTGGGGGGTACAATGAGCAGTTCTTC. It codes for CASSSLTGGYNEQFF.

The rearrangement uses TRBV19 and TRBJ1-5; D gene unclear. Trimming took 2 bases from V and 7 from J, leaving 9 bases between them. Germline loops: CDR1 LNHDA, CDR2 SQIVND (reference sequence). CDR3 length equals 13 residues. CDR3 sequence: CASSIQDGQPQHF. Written as DNA, the CDR3 is TGTGCCAGTAGTATACAGGACGGGCAGCCCCAGCATTTT. Full variable domain (remainder filled in from reference TRBV19 and TRBJ1-5): DGGITQSPKYLFRKEGQNVTLSCEQNLNHDAMYWYRQDPGQGLRLIYYSQIVNDFQKGDIAEGYSVSREKKESFPLTVTSAQKNPTAFYLCASSIQDGQPQHFGDGTRLSIL.

The rearrangement uses TRBV25-1 and TRBJ2-7; D unresolved. CDR1 and CDR2 from the germline V gene are MGHDK and SYGVNS. Between the trimmed V and J ends, which lost 3 bases and 4 bases, there was a span of 7 bases. The CDR3 extends over 12 amino acids. CDR3: CASSEAGYEQYF. The CDR3 coding sequence is TGTGCCAGCAGTGAGGCAGGTTACGAGCAGTACTTC.

The chain uses TRBV7-2 and TRBJ1-1; 9 bases map to TRBD1. Trimming at V came to 5 bases and at J to 0 bases, leaving 7 bases not matched to a gene. The CDR3 runs 16 residues. Germline assignment: CDR1 SGHTA and CDR2 FQGNSA. CDR3 in DNA: TGTGCCAGCAGCCCTGGACAGGGGCAAATGAACACTGAAGCTTTCTTT. Translated, it gives CASSPGQGQMNTEAFF.

The J gene is TRBJ1-5, the V gene TRBV18; 8 bases align to TRBD1. The ends lost 2 bases at V and 4 bases at J; junction bases unmatched: 7. In germline, CDR1 is KGHSH, CDR2 LQKENI. The CDR3 runs 16 residues. CDR3 amino acids: CASSPRGRQGNQPQHF. CDR3 coding DNA: TGTGCCAGCTCACCAAGGGGGAGACAGGGGAATCAGCCCCAGCATTTT.

The V and J genes are TRBV4-1 and TRBJ2-1; D call uncertain. V gave up 4 bases and J gave up 6 bases, with 19 bases separating them. The CDR3 consists of 16 residues. Germline values: CDR1 MGHRA, CDR2 YSYEKL. Here the CDR3 DNA reads TGCGCCAGCAGCCCAGCCGGAAGTTTATCGTCCAATGAGCAGTTCTTC. This sequence encodes CASSPAGSLSSNEQFF.

V gene TRBV19 combines with J gene TRBJ2-3, with D perhaps TRBD2 (5 bases). The length of the CDR3 is 16 residues. The V gene lost 1 base and the J gene lost 0 bases, with 11 bases spanning the gap. CDR1 is LNHDA, CDR2 SQIVND, per germline (reference sequence). CDR3 region: CASSIAPGISTDTQYF. The DNA of the CDR3 is TGTGCCAGTAGTATAGCGCCGGGGATTAGCACAGATACGCAGTATTTT. The complete variable domain, with remaining parts taken from reference TRBV19 and TRBJ2-3, reads DGGITQSPKYLFRKEGQNVTLSCEQNLNHDAMYWYRQDPGQGLRLIYYSQIVNDFQKGDIAEGYSVSREKKESFPLTVTSAQKNPTAFYLCASSIAPGISTDTQYFGPGTRLTVL.

V usage is TRBV5-1 and J usage is TRBJ2-7; 7 nucleotides line up with TRBD1. The germline V gene encodes CDR1 SGHRS and CDR2 YFSETQ. The length of the CDR3 is 14 residues. Trimming removed 4 bases from V and 1 base from J; junction bases left unmatched: 5. The CDR3 loop reads CASSQRQGSYEQYF. The CDR3 DNA reads as TGCGCCAGCAGCCAACGACAGGGATCCTACGAGCAGTACTTC.

This clone was detected a few times. V usage is TRBV19 and J usage is TRBJ1-1; no clear D. Trimming took off 6 bases at V and 2 bases at J, with 16 bases between the two ends. Germline V gene lookup returns CDR1 LNHDA and CDR2 SQIVND (reference sequence). The CDR3 loop spans 15 amino acids. CDR3 DNA: TGTGCCAGTAGAAGGGAAAGGACGGGAAACACTGAAGCTTTCTTT. It codes for CASRRERTGNTEAFF.

This CDR3 reads CASSEVVNYGYTF. The DNA of the CDR3 is TGTGCCAGCAGTGAAGTGGTCAACTATGGCTACACCTTC. This rearrangement joins TRBV6-1 to TRBJ1-2, with unresolved D. The V and J ends lost 1 base and 2 bases respectively, with 5 bases between them. The CDR3 runs to 13 residues. CDR1 is MNHNS and CDR2 is SASEGT in the germline V gene.

The chain links TRBV9 to TRBJ1-2; D may be TRBD1 (6 bases). The germline CDR1 and CDR2 sequences are SGDLS and YYNGEE. V was clipped by 5 bases and J by 4 bases, with 12 bases between them. This CDR3 is built from 13 residues. The CDR3 is CASSPTGFYGYTF. The DNA for the CDR3 is TGTGCCAGCAGTCCTACAGGGTTCTATGGCTACACCTTC.

The chain joins TRBV28 to TRBJ1-5; no reliable D call. Germline V gene sequence: CDR1 MDHEN, CDR2 SYDVKM. CDR3 length: 12 residues. V lost 8 bases, J lost 6 bases, and 11 bases lay in between. This chain's CDR3 is CASLEGTQPQHF. The DNA of the CDR3 is TGTGCCAGCTTAGAGGGAACTCAGCCCCAGCATTTT.